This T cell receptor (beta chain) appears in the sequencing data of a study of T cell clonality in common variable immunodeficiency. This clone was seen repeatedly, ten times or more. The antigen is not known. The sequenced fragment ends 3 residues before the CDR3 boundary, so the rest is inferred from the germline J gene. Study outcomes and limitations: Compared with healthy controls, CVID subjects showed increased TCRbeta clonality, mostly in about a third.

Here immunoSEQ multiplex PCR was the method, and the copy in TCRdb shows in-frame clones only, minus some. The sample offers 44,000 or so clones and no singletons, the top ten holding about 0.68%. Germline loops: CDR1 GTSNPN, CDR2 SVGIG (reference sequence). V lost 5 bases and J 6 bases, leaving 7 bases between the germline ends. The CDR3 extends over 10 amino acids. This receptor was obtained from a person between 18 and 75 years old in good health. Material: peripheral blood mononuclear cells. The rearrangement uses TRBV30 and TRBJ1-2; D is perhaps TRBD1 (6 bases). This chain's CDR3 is CAWGGNGYTF. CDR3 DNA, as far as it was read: TGTGCCTGGGGGGGCAATGGC.